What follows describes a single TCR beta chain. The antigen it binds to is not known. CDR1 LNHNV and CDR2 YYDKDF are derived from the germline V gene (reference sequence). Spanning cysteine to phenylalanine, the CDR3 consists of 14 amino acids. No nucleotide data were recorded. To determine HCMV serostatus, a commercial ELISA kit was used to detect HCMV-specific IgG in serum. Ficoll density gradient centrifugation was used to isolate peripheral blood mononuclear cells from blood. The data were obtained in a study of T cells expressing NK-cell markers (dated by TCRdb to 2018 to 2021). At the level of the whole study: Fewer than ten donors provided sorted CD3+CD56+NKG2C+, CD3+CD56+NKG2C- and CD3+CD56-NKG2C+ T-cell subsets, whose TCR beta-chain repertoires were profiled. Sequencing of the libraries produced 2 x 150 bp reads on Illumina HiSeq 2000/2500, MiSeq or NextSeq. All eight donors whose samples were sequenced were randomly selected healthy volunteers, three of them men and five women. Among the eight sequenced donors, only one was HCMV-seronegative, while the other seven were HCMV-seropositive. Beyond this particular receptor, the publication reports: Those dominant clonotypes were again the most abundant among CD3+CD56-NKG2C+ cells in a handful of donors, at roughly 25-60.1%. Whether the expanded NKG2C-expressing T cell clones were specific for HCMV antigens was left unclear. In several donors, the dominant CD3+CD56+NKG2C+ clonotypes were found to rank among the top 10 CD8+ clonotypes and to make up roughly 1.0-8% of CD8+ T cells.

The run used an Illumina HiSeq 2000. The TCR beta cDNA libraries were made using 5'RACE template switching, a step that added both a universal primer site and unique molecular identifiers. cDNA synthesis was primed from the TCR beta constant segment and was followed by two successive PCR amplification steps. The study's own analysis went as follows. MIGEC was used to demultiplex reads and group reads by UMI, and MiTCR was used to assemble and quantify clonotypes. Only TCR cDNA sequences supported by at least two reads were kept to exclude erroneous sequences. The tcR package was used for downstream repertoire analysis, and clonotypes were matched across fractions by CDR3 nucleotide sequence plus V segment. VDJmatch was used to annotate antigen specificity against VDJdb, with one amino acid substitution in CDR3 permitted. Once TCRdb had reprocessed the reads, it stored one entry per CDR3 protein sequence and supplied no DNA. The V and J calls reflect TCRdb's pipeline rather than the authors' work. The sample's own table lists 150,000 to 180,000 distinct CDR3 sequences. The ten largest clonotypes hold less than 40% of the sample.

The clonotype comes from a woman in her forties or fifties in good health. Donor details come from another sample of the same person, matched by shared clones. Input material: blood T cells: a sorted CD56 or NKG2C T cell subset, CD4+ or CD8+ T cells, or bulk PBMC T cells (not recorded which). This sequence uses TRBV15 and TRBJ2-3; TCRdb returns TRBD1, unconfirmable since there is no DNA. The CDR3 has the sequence CATSRGEGFDTQYF.